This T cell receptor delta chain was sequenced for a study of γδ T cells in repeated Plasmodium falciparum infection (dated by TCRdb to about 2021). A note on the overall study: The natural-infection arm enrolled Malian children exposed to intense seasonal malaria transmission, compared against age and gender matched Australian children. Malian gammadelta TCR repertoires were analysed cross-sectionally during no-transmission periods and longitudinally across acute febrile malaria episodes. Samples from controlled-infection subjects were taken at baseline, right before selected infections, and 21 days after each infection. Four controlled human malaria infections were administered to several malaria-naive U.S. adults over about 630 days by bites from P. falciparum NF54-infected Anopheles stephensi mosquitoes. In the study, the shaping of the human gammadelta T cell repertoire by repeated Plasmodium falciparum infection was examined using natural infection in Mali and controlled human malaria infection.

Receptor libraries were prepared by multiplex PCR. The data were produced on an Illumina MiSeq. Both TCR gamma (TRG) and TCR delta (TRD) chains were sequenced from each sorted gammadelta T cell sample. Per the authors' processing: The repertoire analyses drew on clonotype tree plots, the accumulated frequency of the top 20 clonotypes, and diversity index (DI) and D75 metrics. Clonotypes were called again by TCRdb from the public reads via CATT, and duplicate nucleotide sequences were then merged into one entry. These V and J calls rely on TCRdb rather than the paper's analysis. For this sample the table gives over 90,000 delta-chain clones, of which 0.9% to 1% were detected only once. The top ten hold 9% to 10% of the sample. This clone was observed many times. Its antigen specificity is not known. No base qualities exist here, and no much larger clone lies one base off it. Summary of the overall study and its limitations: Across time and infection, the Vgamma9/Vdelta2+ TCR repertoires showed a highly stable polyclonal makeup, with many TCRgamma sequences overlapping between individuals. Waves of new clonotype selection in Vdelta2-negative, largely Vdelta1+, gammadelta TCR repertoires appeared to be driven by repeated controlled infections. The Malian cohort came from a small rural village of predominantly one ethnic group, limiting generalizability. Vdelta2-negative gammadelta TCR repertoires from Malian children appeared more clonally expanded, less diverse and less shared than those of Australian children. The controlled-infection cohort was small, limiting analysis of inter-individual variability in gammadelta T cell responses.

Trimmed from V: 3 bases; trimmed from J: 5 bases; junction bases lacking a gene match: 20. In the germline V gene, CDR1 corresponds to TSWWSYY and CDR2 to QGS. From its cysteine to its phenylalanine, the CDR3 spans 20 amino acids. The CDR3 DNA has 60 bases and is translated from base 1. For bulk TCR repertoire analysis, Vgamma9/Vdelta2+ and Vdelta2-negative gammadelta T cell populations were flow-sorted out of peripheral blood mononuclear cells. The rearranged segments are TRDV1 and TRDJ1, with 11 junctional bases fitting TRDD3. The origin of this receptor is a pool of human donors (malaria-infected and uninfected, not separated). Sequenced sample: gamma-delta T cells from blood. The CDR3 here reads CALGDHPQVPFWGIPDKLIF. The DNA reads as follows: TGTGCTCTTGGGGACCACCCTCAAGTCCCATTCTGGGGGATACCGGATAAACTCATCTTT.